These T cell receptor beta chains were read from a single sample in a study of blood T cell repertoires in COVID-19. The assay was immunoSEQ multiplex PCR, and TCRdb's table has in-frame clones only and misses some. Among roughly 70,000 clones listed, 73% were seen once. Sequenced input: peripheral blood. These receptors originate from a man aged 60 to 69 with acute or convalescent COVID-19. The CDR3 runs from the conserved cysteine through the conserved F or W. D genes are given only for firm matches. Clone sizes are given selectively: once, few, many, or a class where the clone is expanded.

TRBJ1-3	.	TRBV9	.	CASSVGGRGYLSGNTIYF	TGTGCCAGCAGCGTAGGGGGCAGAGGTTACCTCTCTGGAAACACCATATATTTT
TRBJ2-7	.	TRBV2	.	CASRSPLSVGVRGFYEQYF	TGTGCCAGCCGGTCCCCCCTTAGCGTCGGGGTCCGGGGGTTCTACGAGCAGTACTTC
TRBJ2-2	TRBD2	TRBV27	once	CATLRRGAGELFF	TGTGCCACCCTAAGACGGGGGGCCGGGGAGCTGTTTTTT
TRBJ2-7	TRBD2	TRBV28	.	CASSSLAGGTYEQYF	TGTGCCAGCAGTTCCTTAGCGGGTGGCACATACGAGCAGTACTTC
TRBJ2-3	.	TRBV19	.	CASSIQQFSTDTQYF	TGTGCCAGTAGTATACAACAGTTTAGCACAGATACGCAGTATTTT
TRBJ2-3	.	TRBV2	.	CAKSTGGTDTQYF	TGTGCCAAAAGCACGGGGGGCACAGATACGCAGTATTTT
TRBJ1-1	.	TRBV21-1	.	CASSARDRLNTEAFF	TGTGCCAGCAGCGCCAGGGACAGATTGAACACTGAAGCTTTCTTT
TRBJ1-1	TRBD1	TRBV4-1	.	CASSPGGFEEISEAFF	TGCGCCAGCAGCCCAGGGGGCTTTGAGGAAATCTCTGAAGCTTTCTTT
TRBJ2-5	.	TRBV30	.	CAWSWAAQETQYF	TGTGCCTGGAGTTGGGCAGCACAAGAGACCCAGTACTTC
TRBJ2-3	TRBD2	TRBV5-1	once	CASSVDSGSTDTQYF	TGCGCCAGCAGCGTGGATAGCGGGAGCACAGATACGCAGTATTTT
TRBJ1-1	TRBD1	TRBV27	.	CASSWGQGDTEAFF	TGTGCCAGCAGTTGGGGACAGGGTGACACTGAAGCTTTCTTT
TRBJ1-5	.	TRBV6-5	.	CASSLTHSNQPQHF	TGTGCCAGCAGCCTAACGCATAGCAATCAGCCCCAGCATTTT
TRBJ2-7	TRBD2	TRBV3-1/TRBV3-2	.	CASASGVTYEQYF	TGTGCCAGTGCTAGCGGGGTGACCTACGAGCAGTACTTC
TRBJ2-2	.	TRBV7-7	.	CASSLEGGTGELFF	TGTGCCAGCAGCTTAGAAGGAGGGACCGGGGAGCTGTTTTTT
TRBJ1-2	.	TRBV7-6	.	CASSLVPGSGLGGYTF	TGTGCCAGCAGCTTAGTTCCAGGGTCCGGCTTAGGAGGCTACACCTTC
TRBJ1-3	TRBD1	TRBV19	few	CASSIPGQSSGNTIYF	TGTGCCAGTAGTATTCCGGGACAGAGCTCTGGAAACACCATATATTTT
TRBJ2-3	TRBD2	TRBV6-1	.	CASSEEGTSGVVDTQYF	TGTGCCAGCAGTGAAGAGGGGACTAGCGGGGTGGTAGATACGCAGTATTTT
TRBJ2-5	.	TRBV24-1	.	CATSDSDSSQETQYF	TGTGCCACCAGTGATTCAGACTCAAGCCAAGAGACCCAGTACTTC
TRBJ1-2	.	TRBV5-5	.	CASSSGKRDITF	TGTGCCAGCAGCTCCGGGAAGCGGGACATCACCTTC
TRBJ2-3	TRBD2	TRBV5-1	.	CASTLRPAGSPGTDTQYF	TGCGCCAGCACCCTCCGACCAGCGGGATCCCCTGGGACAGATACGCAGTATTTT
TRBJ2-2	TRBD1	TRBV6-4	.	CASSDGTGGTGELFF	TGTGCCAGCAGTGACGGGACAGGGGGCACCGGGGAGCTGTTTTTT
TRBJ2-2	.	TRBV19	.	CASKGGLYPTGELFF	TGTGCCAGTAAGGGAGGACTATACCCCACCGGGGAGCTGTTTTTT
TRBJ1-5	TRBD1	TRBV5-1	once	CASSLTGDGQPQHF	TGCGCCAGCAGCTTGACAGGGGATGGTCAGCCCCAGCATTTT
TRBJ2-7	.	TRBV28	.	CASGRLDEQYF	TGTGCCAGCGGGCGACTAGATGAGCAGTACTTC
TRBJ2-6	TRBD1	TRBV7-2	.	CASAYKGVGGPSGANVLTF	TGTGCCAGCGCCTATAAGGGAGTAGGGGGCCCCTCTGGGGCCAACGTCCTGACTTTC
TRBJ2-1	.	TRBV4-2	.	CASSQEPGGSSYNEQFF	TGTGCCAGCAGCCAAGAACCCGGAGGTAGCTCCTACAATGAGCAGTTCTTC
TRBJ1-1	TRBD1	TRBV27	.	CASSLLGVQGALNTEAFF	TGTGCCAGCAGTTTATTGGGAGTCCAGGGGGCATTGAACACTGAAGCTTTCTTT
TRBJ2-2	TRBD1	TRBV24-1	.	CATSDPGQGDAGELFF	TGTGCCACCAGTGACCCCGGACAGGGAGACGCCGGGGAGCTGTTTTTT
TRBJ2-3	TRBD1	TRBV19	.	CASSRDRYYEQYF	TGTGCCAGTAGTAGGGACAGATACTACGAGCAGTATTTT
TRBJ1-1	.	TRBV6-8	.	CASSYDREAFF	TGTGCCAGCAGTTATGACAGGGAAGCTTTCTTT
TRBJ2-5	.	TRBV7-9	once	CASSPRGTRVGGETQYF	TGTGCCAGCAGCCCCCGGGGCACCAGGGTCGGGGGAGAGACCCAGTACTTC
TRBJ1-2	.	TRBV5-1	once	CASSLVSGSGGYTF	TGCGCCAGCAGCTTGGTTTCGGGTTCCGGTGGCTACACCTTC
TRBJ2-7	TRBD2	TRBV6-6	many	CASSYPDPVGEGQYF	TGTGCCAGCAGTTACCCCGACCCTGTCGGGGAGGGCCAGTACTTC
TRBJ1-4	TRBD1	TRBV7-8	.	CASSRGQDEKLFF	TGTGCCAGCAGCAGAGGACAGGACGAAAAACTGTTTTTT
TRBJ1-1	.	TRBV12-3/TRBV12-4	.	CASSLVLTRAFF	TGTGCCAGCAGTTTAGTCTTAACTAGGGCTTTCTTT
TRBJ1-4	TRBD1	TRBV28	.	CAAKGGGDEKLFF	TGTGCCGCCAAAGGGGGCGGTGATGAAAAACTGTTTTTT
TRBJ2-5	.	TRBV21-1	.	CASSKGTGQETQYF	TGTGCCAGCAGCAAAGGTACAGGCCAAGAGACCCAGTACTTC
TRBJ1-6	.	TRBV11-3	.	CASSYRDGPLHF	TGTGCCAGCAGCTACAGGGACGGGCCCCTCCACTTT
TRBJ1-2	TRBD1	TRBV19	.	CASRRDRGSNYGYTF	TGTGCCAGTAGGCGGGACAGGGGGTCGAACTATGGCTACACCTTC
TRBJ2-7	TRBD1	TRBV5-1	.	CASCRTQGAGPYEQYF	TGCGCCAGCTGCAGAACTCAGGGGGCCGGCCCCTACGAGCAGTACTTC
TRBJ2-5	.	TRBV6-5	.	CASSQTPGWQETQYF	TGTGCCAGCAGCCAAACTCCGGGTTGGCAAGAGACCCAGTACTTC
TRBJ1-6	.	TRBV28	.	CASSLWQGSSYNSPLHF	TGTGCCAGCAGTTTATGGCAGGGGAGCTCCTATAATTCACCCCTCCACTTT
TRBJ2-3	.	TRBV14	.	CASSQDSAEATDTQYF	TGTGCCAGCAGCCAAGATTCCGCGGAGGCCACAGATACGCAGTATTTT
TRBJ2-3	.	TRBV12-1	.	CASSSDPGGRGADTQYF	TGTGCCAGCAGCTCGGACCCCGGAGGGCGGGGGGCAGATACGCAGTATTTT
TRBJ1-5	TRBD1	TRBV30	.	CAWSGQVNQPQHF	TGTGCCTGGAGCGGACAGGTCAATCAGCCCCAGCATTTT